One and the same sample provided the 20 T cell receptor beta chains below, sequenced in a study of OX40 agonist ivuxolimab in advanced cancers. Here immunoSEQ multiplex PCR was the method, and the copy in TCRdb shows in-frame clones only, minus some. The data hold roughly 40,000 clones, with 90% observed a single time. The material was CD4+ or CD8+ T cells sorted from blood, obtained in a trial of the OX40 agonist ivuxolimab. These receptors were collected from an adult with an advanced solid tumor such as melanoma, head and neck, liver or kidney cancer.

The V gene is TRBV23-1, the J gene TRBJ2-7, with a tentative D call TRBD1 (6 bases). TRBV23-1 is reported as an ORF; its role is uncertain. CDR3 length equals 17 residues. Trimming stripped 0 bases from V and 5 bases from J, with 20 bases between. Written as DNA, the CDR3 is TGCGCCAGCAGTCAATCAACCCCCGGGACACGACTCCACGAGCAGTACTTC. Residues: CASSQSTPGTRLHEQYF.

The chain has TRBV27 and TRBJ2-7, with D possibly being TRBD1 or TRBD2 (5 bases each). Deletions cut 6 bases from V and 3 bases from J, with 15 bases between. CDR1 and CDR2 from the germline V gene are MNHEY and SMNVEV (reference sequence). This CDR3 has 14 amino acids. The CDR3 is CASSQGPRDYEQYF. CDR3 nucleotide sequence: TGTGCCAGCAGCCAGGGACCCCGGGACTACGAGCAGTACTTC.

The genes are TRBV29-1 and TRBJ2-5, with 7 positions matching TRBD2. Germline trimming cut 4 bases from V and 5 bases from J; bases unmatched to any gene: 10. The CDR3 is 14 residues long. Germline CDR1 SQVTM, CDR2 ANQGSEA. CDR3 loop: CSVGGGSRGETQYF. CDR3 DNA sequence: TGCAGCGTTGGGGGCGGGAGTCGGGGCGAGACCCAGTACTTC.

The DNA of the CDR3 is TGTGCCAGCTCACCGCCCGGTTTGGCGACCGGGGAGCTGTTTTTT. Translating gives CASSPPGLATGELFF. The rearrangement uses TRBV18 and TRBJ2-2; D not resolved. CDR3 length: 15 amino acids. Germline CDR1 reads KGHSH; CDR2 reads LQKENI. The V end was cut by 3 bases, the J end by 5 bases, with 13 bases between.

The table lists this clone with a few counts. The chain joins TRBV5-6 to TRBJ1-2; D unclear. V lost 3 bases to trimming and J lost 7 bases, with 16 bases between them. CDR1 and CDR2 (germline): SGHDT, YYEEEE. This CDR3 is 14 amino acids long. CDR3 DNA: TGTGCCAGCAGCTCGGGTCATCGGGTCTCTGGCTACACCTTC. It is translated as CASSSGHRVSGYTF.

This chain links TRBV14 with TRBJ1-1; D is unclear. The CDR3 sequence is 17 residues long. Trimming shortened V by 1 base and J by 8 bases, and 23 bases separated the two germline ends. CDR1 and CDR2 (germline): SGHDN, FVKESK. The CDR3 coding sequence is TGTGCCAGCAGCCAAGGACGCGGCCTCCCCCCGAATTTGGAAGCTTTCTTT. This codes for CASSQGRGLPPNLEAFF.

This chain uses TRBV19 with TRBJ2-1; D gene unclear. This CDR3 has 15 amino acids. Germline-derived CDR1 and CDR2 are LNHDA and SQIVND (reference sequence). Deletions cut 3 bases from V and 9 bases from J, with 18 bases between. CDR3 sequence reads: CASSIQNWALAEQFF. CDR3 nucleotides: TGTGCCAGTAGTATTCAGAACTGGGCTCTGGCTGAGCAGTTCTTC. Combining the CDR3 with reference TRBV19 and TRBJ2-1 gives the whole variable domain DGGITQSPKYLFRKEGQNVTLSCEQNLNHDAMYWYRQDPGQGLRLIYYSQIVNDFQKGDIAEGYSVSREKKESFPLTVTSAQKNPTAFYLCASSIQNWALAEQFFGPGTRLTVL.

V usage is TRBV19 and J usage is TRBJ1-5, with D maybe TRBD1 (5 bases). V was cut by 1 base and J by 0 bases, with 10 bases left in between. Germline loops: CDR1 LNHDA, CDR2 SQIVND (reference sequence). The CDR3 contains 16 residues. In DNA form, the CDR3 reads TGTGCCAGTAGTATAGGGGGCGGGTATAGCAATCAGCCCCAGCATTTT. As protein: CASSIGGGYSNQPQHF.

The gene calls are TRBV4-2 and TRBJ2-3, with D tentatively TRBD2 (5 bases). V dropped 1 base and J dropped 0 bases, with 14 bases sitting between them. The CDR3 covers 17 residues. Germline V gene data show CDR1 as LGHNA and CDR2 as YNFKEQ. The CDR3 DNA follows: TGTGCCAGCAGCCAAGTCGGCAGCGGAACTAGCACAGATACGCAGTATTTT. This sequence encodes CASSQVGSGTSTDTQYF.

The gene calls are TRBV5-1 and TRBJ2-1, with 7 nucleotides matching TRBD2. The trim removed 2 bases at V and 0 bases at J, leaving 5 bases unmatched. The CDR3 sequence is 16 residues long. CDR1 and CDR2 from the germline V gene are SGHRS and YFSETQ. Written as DNA, the CDR3 is TGCGCCAGCAGCTTACCCCGGGACTACTCCTACAATGAGCAGTTCTTC. Protein product: CASSLPRDYSYNEQFF.

This chain links TRBV18 with TRBJ1-4; tentatively, D is TRBD1 (5 bases). The length of the CDR3 is 12 residues. V was shortened by 6 bases and J by 8 bases, with 10 bases between the two germline ends. Germline V gene sequence: CDR1 KGHSH, CDR2 LQKENI. The CDR3 loop reads CASSPGREKLFF. In DNA form, the CDR3 reads TGTGCCAGCTCCCCGGGGCGGGAAAAACTGTTTTTT.

The chain joins TRBV19 to TRBJ2-4; D is unclear. The ends were cut back, 3 bases at V and 0 bases at J, with 6 bases in the middle. Germline CDR1 LNHDA, CDR2 SQIVND (reference sequence). CDR3 length equals 14 residues. The CDR3 nucleotides read TGTGCCAGTAGTATCCGTGGAGCCAAAAACATTCAGTACTTC. Translation: CASSIRGAKNIQYF. Looking up the rest from reference TRBV19 and TRBJ2-4 gives the full variable domain: DGGITQSPKYLFRKEGQNVTLSCEQNLNHDAMYWYRQDPGQGLRLIYYSQIVNDFQKGDIAEGYSVSREKKESFPLTVTSAQKNPTAFYLCASSIRGAKNIQYFGAGTRLSVL.

The rearrangement links TRBV12-5 to TRBJ2-1; D is undetermined. The CDR3 has 12 amino acids. The V gene's germline CDR1 is LGHNT and CDR2 FRNRAP. Trimming cost V 7 bases and J 4 bases, with 8 bases left between them. The CDR3 region has the DNA TGTGCTAGTGCCACTCAATACAATGAGCAGTTCTTC. It encodes CASATQYNEQFF. Full variable domain (outside the CDR3, taken from reference TRBV12-5 and TRBJ2-1): DARVTQTPRHKVTEMGQEVTMRCQPILGHNTVFWYRQTMMQGLELLAYFRNRAPLDDSGMPKDRFSAEMPDATLATLKIQPSEPRDSAVYFCASATQYNEQFFGPGTRLTVL.

The chain recombines TRBV5-1 with TRBJ1-3; 7 bases agree with TRBD1. This CDR3 is built from 16 residues. Per the germline V gene, CDR1 is SGHRS and CDR2 is YFSETQ. V lost 0 bases to trimming and J lost 0 bases; unmatched junction nucleotides: 3. The chain's CDR3 is CASSLEGQFSGNTIYF. In DNA, the CDR3 is TGCGCCAGCAGCTTGGAGGGACAGTTCTCTGGAAACACCATATATTTT.

The J gene is TRBJ2-2, the V gene TRBV7-3, with TRBD2 matching 9 bases. V shed 2 bases, J shed 6 bases, and the junction held 7 bases outside the gene matches. The CDR3 sequence is 16 residues long. Germline V gene data show CDR1 as SGHTA and CDR2 as FQGTGA. CDR3 protein: CASSLLGSGSAGELFF. In DNA, the CDR3 is TGTGCCAGCAGCTTACTAGGTAGCGGGAGTGCCGGGGAGCTGTTTTTT.

The CDR3 here is CASSFSGLAANFYNEQFF. The DNA of the CDR3 is TGTGCCAGCAGCTTTTCGGGACTAGCGGCCAATTTTTACAATGAGCAGTTCTTC. V and J are TRBV7-8 and TRBJ2-1; 11 positions agree with TRBD2. This CDR3 has 18 residues. The ends lost 3 bases at V and 4 bases at J; junction bases unmatched: 11. Germline lookup yields CDR1 SGHVS and CDR2 FQNEAQ.

J is TRBJ1-5 and V is TRBV6-6; TRBD1 is a possible D gene (6 bases). CDR1 is MNHNY and CDR2 is SVGAGI in the germline V gene (reference sequence). The CDR3 spans 14 residues. V was trimmed by 6 bases and J by 3 bases, leaving 12 bases between them. The CDR3 DNA reads TGTGCCAGCAGCCGTGACAGGCCCAATCAGCCCCAGCATTTT. This gives the protein CASSRDRPNQPQHF.

The chain couples TRBV30 to TRBJ1-6, with D possibly being TRBD1 (6 bases). The CDR3 is 17 residues long. The germline V gene has CDR1 GTSNPN and CDR2 SVGIG (reference sequence). Deletions cut 3 bases from V and 6 bases from J, with 21 bases between. The CDR3 is CAWRWAGGPGINSPLHF. In nucleotides, the CDR3 is TGTGCCTGGAGGTGGGCCGGGGGCCCAGGGATTAATTCACCCCTCCACTTT. The whole variable domain, remainder taken from reference TRBV30 and TRBJ1-6, is SQTIHQWPATLVQPVGSPLSLECTVEGTSNPNLYWYRQAAGRGLQLLFYSVGIGQISSEVPQNLSASRPQDRQFILSSKKLLLSDSGFYLCAWRWAGGPGINSPLHFGNGTRLTVT.

The V and J genes are TRBV11-2 and TRBJ2-3; 8 positions match TRBD2. This CDR3 is built from 17 residues. V shed 5 bases, J shed 11 bases, and the junction held 21 bases outside the gene matches. Germline assignment: CDR1 SGHAT and CDR2 FQNNGV. Here the CDR3 DNA reads TGTGCCAGCAGCCCGACTAGACGGGGGGGAGGGCCTCGTTTGCAGTATTTT. This translates into CASSPTRRGGGPRLQYF. Together with reference TRBV11-2 and TRBJ2-3, the CDR3 gives the full variable domain: EAGVAQSPRYKIIEKRQSVAFWCNPISGHATLYWYQQILGQGPKLLIQFQNNGVVDDSQLPKDRFSAERLKGVDSTLKIQPAKLEDSAVYLCASSPTRRGGGPRLQYFGPGTRLTVL.

This chain joins TRBV11-2 and TRBJ2-3, with D perhaps TRBD1 (6 bases). Germline-derived CDR1 and CDR2 are SGHAT and FQNNGV. The V gene lost 1 base and the J gene lost 3 bases, with 17 bases spanning the gap. This CDR3 has 17 amino acids. The DNA for the CDR3 is TGTGCCAGCAGCTTAGGACTCACAGGGCTCGGGACAGATACGCAGTATTTT. Translation gives CASSLGLTGLGTDTQYF. Using reference TRBV11-2 and TRBJ2-3 for the parts outside the CDR3, the full variable domain is EAGVAQSPRYKIIEKRQSVAFWCNPISGHATLYWYQQILGQGPKLLIQFQNNGVVDDSQLPKDRFSAERLKGVDSTLKIQPAKLEDSAVYLCASSLGLTGLGTDTQYFGPGTRLTVL.